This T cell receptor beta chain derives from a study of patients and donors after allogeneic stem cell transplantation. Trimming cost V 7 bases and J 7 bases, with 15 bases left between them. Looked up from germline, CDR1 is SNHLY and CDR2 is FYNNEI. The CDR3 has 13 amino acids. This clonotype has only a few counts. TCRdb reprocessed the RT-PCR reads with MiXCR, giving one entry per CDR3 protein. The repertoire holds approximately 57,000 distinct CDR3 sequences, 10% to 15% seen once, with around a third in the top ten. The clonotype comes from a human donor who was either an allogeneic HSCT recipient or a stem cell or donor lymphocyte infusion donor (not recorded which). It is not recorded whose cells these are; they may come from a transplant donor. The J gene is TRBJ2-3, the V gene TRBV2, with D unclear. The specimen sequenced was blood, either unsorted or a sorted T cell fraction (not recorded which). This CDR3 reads CASTDLEHHTQYF. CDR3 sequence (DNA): TGTGCCAGCACCGATTTGGAGCATCATACGCAGTATTTT. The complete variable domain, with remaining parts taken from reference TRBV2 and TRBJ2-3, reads EPEVTQTPSHQVTQMGQEVILRCVPISNHLYFYWYRQILGQKVEFLVSFYNNEISEKSEIFDDQFSVERPDGSNFTLKIRSTKLEDSAMYFCASTDLEHHTQYFGPGTRLTVL.